This TCR beta chain came from a study of blood T cells in healthy people across ages. A second roughly 6 to 12 cycle PCR used barcoded and J-beta primers. TCRdb re-derived calls from the 5' RACE reads in MiXCR, one entry per CDR3 protein. Of 1.4 million to 1.5 million distinct CDR3 sequences listed, 42% are singletons. Germline V gene data show CDR1 as LGHDT and CDR2 as YNNKEL (reference sequence). Trimming pared 4 bases from V and 3 bases from J, leaving 10 bases between. The CDR3 covers 14 residues. This clonotype was obtained from a woman between 18 and 29 years old in good health. The chain has TRBV3-1 and TRBJ1-5; D is unclear. Sequencing input: blood. The CDR3 DNA follows: TGTGCCAGCAGCCTCGGGCTCCACAATCAGCCCCAGCATTTT. Translating it yields CASSLGLHNQPQHF.